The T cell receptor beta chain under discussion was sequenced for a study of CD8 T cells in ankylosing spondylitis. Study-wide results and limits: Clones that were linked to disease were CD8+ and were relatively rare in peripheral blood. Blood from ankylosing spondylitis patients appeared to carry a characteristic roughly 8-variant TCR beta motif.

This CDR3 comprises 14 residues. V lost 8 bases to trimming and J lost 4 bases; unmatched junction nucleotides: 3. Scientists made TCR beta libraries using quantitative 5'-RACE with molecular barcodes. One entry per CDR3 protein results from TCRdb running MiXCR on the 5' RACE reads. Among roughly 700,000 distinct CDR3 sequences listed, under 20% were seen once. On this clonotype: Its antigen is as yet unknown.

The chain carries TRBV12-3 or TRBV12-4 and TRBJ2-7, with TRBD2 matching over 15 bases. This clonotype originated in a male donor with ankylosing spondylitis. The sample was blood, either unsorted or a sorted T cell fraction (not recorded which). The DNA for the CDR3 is TGTGCCAGCGGGGGACTAGCGGGAGGTTACGAGCAGTACTTC. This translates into CASGGLAGGYEQYF.